This is a list of T cell receptor beta chains from one sample in a study of OX40 agonist ivuxolimab in advanced cancers. TCRdb's table, derived via immunoSEQ multiplex PCR, lists solely in-frame clones and lacks some. The sample lists under 65,000 clones; 85% were seen once. The material sequenced was CD4+ or CD8+ T cells sorted from blood, taken in a trial of the OX40 agonist ivuxolimab. Receptors originate from an adult with an advanced solid tumor such as melanoma, head and neck, liver or kidney cancer. Each CDR3 is given with its conserved first and last residue. A D gene is named only where the DNA matches it firmly. Rows may omit the clone size; those that give it use once, few, many or a size class.

TRBJ2-3 . . TRBV7-2 CASSLGPDTQYF TGTGCCAGCAGCTTAGGTCCAGATACGCAGTATTTT
TRBJ1-4 . . TRBV4-1 CASSQQRLDEKLFF TGCGCCAGCAGCCAACAGAGGCTTGATGAAAAACTGTTTTTT
TRBJ1-1 . . TRBV27 CASSSGGLGTEAFF TGTGCCAGCAGTTCGGGGGGGCTCGGCACTGAAGCTTTCTTT
TRBJ2-7 . once TRBV6-5 CASSYSPSGEQYF TGTGCCAGCAGTTACTCACCCAGTGGGGAGCAGTACTTC
TRBJ2-3 . . TRBV7-3 CASSPRDFTDTQYF TGTGCCAGCAGCCCCCGGGACTTCACAGATACGCAGTATTTT
TRBJ1-1 . once TRBV5-1 CASSWGSDPLESFF TGCGCCAGCAGCTGGGGATCGGACCCCCTTGAATCTTTCTTT
TRBJ2-1 TRBD2 . TRBV25-1 CASSTLAGFSYNEQFF TGTGCCAGCAGTACACTAGCGGGATTCTCCTACAATGAGCAGTTCTTC
TRBJ2-2 TRBD2 . TRBV4-2 CASSQETSAYRDTGELFF TGTGCCAGCAGCCAAGAGACTAGCGCCTACCGAGACACCGGGGAGCTGTTTTTT
TRBJ1-2 TRBD1 . TRBV4-1 CASSPLTGQGDYGYTF TGCGCCAGCAGCCCATTGACAGGGCAAGGCGACTATGGCTACACCTTC
TRBJ1-6 . . TRBV9 CASSVEDSFSPLHF TGTGCCAGCAGCGTAGAGGACAGTTTTTCACCCCTCCACTTT
TRBJ2-1 TRBD2 . TRBV2 CASSESWLAGGSNYNEQFF TGTGCCAGCAGTGAATCCTGGCTAGCGGGGGGCAGTAACTACAATGAGCAGTTCTTC
TRBJ1-1 . . TRBV4-1 CASSQDSTEAFF TGCGCCAGCAGCCAAGACAGCACTGAAGCTTTCTTT